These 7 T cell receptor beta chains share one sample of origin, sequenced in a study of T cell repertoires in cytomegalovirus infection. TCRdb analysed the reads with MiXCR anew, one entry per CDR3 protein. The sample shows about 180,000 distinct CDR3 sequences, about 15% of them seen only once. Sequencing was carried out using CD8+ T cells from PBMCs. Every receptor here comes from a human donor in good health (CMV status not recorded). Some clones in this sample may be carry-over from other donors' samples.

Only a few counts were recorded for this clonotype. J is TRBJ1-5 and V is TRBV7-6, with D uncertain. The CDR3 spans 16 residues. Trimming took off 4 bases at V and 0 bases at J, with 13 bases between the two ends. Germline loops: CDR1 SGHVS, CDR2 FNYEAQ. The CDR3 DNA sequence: TGTGCCAGCAGCTCTCTCGCTGTGGATAGCAATCAGCCCCAGCATTTT. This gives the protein CASSSLAVDSNQPQHF.

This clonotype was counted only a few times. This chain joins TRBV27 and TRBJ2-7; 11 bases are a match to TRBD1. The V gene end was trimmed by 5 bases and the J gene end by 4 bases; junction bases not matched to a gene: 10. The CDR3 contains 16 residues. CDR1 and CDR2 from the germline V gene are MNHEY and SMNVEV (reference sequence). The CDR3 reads CASSLHRDRGIYEQYF. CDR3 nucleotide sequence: TGTGCCAGCAGTCTCCACCGGGACAGGGGGATTTACGAGCAGTACTTC.

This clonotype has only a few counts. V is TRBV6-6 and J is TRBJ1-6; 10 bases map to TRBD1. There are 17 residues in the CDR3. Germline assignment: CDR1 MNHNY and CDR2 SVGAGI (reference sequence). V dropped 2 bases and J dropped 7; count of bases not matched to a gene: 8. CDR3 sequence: CASSYPSDRGRNSPLHF. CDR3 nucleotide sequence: TGTGCCAGCAGTTACCCATCAGACAGGGGGCGGAATTCACCCCTCCACTTT.

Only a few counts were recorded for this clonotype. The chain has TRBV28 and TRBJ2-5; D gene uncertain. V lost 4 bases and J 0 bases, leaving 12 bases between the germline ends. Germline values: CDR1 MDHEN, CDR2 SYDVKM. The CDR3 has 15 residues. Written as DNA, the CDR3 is TGTGCCAGCAGTTCCCTTTGGCAGGACCAAGAGACCCAGTACTTC. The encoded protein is CASSSLWQDQETQYF.

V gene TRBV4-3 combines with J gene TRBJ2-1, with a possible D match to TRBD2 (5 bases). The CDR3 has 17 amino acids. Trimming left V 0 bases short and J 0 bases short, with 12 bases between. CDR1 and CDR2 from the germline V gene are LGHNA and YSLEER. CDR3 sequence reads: CASSQDVRESSYNEQFF. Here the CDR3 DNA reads TGCGCCAGCAGCCAAGATGTTAGGGAGAGCTCCTACAATGAGCAGTTCTTC.

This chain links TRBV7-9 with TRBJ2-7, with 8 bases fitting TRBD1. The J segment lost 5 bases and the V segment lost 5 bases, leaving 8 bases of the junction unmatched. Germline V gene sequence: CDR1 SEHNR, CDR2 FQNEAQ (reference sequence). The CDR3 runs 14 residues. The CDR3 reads CASSPDRATNEQYF. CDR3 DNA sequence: TGTGCCAGCAGCCCGGACAGGGCAACTAACGAGCAGTACTTC. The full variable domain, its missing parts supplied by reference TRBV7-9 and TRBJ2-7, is DTGVSQNPRHKITKRGQNVTFRCDPISEHNRLYWYRQTLGQGPEFLTYFQNEAQLEKSRLLSDRFSAERPKGSFSTLEIQRTEQGDSAMYLCASSPDRATNEQYFGPGTRLTVT.

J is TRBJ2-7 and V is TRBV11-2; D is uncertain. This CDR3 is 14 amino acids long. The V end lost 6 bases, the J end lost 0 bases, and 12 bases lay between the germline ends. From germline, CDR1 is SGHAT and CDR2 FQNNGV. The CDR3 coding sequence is TGTGCCAGCAGGTTGGGTGGAGCCTCCTACGAGCAGTACTTC. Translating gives CASRLGGASYEQYF.